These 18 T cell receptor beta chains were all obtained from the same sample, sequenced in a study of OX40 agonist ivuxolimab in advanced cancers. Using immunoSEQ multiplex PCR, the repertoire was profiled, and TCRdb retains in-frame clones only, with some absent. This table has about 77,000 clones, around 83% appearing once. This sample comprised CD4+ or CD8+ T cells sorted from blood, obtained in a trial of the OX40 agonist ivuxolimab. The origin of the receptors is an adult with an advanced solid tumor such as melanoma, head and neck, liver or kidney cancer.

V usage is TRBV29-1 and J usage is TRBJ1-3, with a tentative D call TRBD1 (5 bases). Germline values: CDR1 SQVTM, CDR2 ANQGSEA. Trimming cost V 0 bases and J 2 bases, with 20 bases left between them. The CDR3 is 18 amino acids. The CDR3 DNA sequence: TGCAGCGTTGAAGATCGAACCTTGGCAGGGAGGACTGGAAACACCATATATTTT. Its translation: CSVEDRTLAGRTGNTIYF.

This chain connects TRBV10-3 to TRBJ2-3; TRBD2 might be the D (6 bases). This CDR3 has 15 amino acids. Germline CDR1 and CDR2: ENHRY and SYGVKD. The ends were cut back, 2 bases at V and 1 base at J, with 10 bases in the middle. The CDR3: CAISEAGSRTDTQYF. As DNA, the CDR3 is TGTGCCATCAGTGAGGCGGGGTCCCGCACAGATACGCAGTATTTT.

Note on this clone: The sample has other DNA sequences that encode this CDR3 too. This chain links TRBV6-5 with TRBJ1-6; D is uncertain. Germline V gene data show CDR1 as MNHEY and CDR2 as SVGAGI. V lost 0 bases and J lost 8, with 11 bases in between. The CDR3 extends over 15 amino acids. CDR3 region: CASSYSRTGDSPLHF. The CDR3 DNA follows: TGTGCCAGCAGTTACTCGAGGACCGGGGATTCACCCCTCCACTTT.

In nucleotides, the CDR3 is TGTGCCAGCAGTGTAAAGTCCGCCGACACTGAAGCTTTCTTT. Protein: CASSVKSADTEAFF. The chain carries TRBV6-4 and TRBJ1-1; D call uncertain. This CDR3 spans 14 amino acids. Germline values: CDR1 MRHNA, CDR2 SNTAGT. Deletions cut 4 bases from V and 3 bases from J, with 12 bases between.

The CDR3: CASSFTRLAYEQYF. The CDR3 coding sequence is TGTGCCAGCAGCTTTACCAGGTTAGCCTACGAGCAGTACTTC. The chain uses TRBV11-2 and TRBJ2-7; D gene ambiguous. From germline, CDR1 is SGHAT and CDR2 FQNNGV. V was pared by 3 bases and J by 2 bases, with 11 bases between. CDR3 length equals 14 residues.

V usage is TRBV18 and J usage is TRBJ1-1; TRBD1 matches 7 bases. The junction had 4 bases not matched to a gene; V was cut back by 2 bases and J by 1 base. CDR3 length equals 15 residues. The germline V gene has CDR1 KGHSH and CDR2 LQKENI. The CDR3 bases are TGTGCCAGCTCACCAACGGGACAGAAGAACACTGAAGCTTTCTTT. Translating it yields CASSPTGQKNTEAFF.

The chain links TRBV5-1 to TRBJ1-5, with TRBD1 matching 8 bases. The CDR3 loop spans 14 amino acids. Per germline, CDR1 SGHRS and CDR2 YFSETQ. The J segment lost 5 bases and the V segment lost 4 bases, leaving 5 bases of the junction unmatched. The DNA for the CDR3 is TGCGCCAGCAGCCCCGGGACAGGTTATCAGCCCCAGCATTTT. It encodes CASSPGTGYQPQHF.

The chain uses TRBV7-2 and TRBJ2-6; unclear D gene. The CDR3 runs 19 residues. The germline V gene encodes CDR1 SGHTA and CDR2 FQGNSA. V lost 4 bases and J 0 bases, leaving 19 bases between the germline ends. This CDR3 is CASSSPPRLKGSGANVLTF. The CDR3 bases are TGTGCCAGCAGCTCTCCCCCACGCCTCAAGGGCTCTGGGGCCAACGTCCTGACTTTC.

The CDR3 is CASSRKGFDYNEQFF. As DNA, the CDR3 is TGTGCCAGCAGCCGTAAGGGTTTCGACTACAATGAGCAGTTCTTC. V gene TRBV7-9 combines with J gene TRBJ2-1; D is undetermined. CDR3 length equals 15 residues. V lost 5 bases and J lost 3, with 14 bases in between. The V gene's germline CDR1 is SEHNR and CDR2 FQNEAQ (reference sequence).

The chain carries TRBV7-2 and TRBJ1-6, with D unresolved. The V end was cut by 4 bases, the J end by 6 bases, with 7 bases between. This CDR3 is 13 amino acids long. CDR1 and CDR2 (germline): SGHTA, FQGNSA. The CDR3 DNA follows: TGTGCCAGCAGCTCGAACAGTAATTCACCCCTCCACTTT. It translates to CASSSNSNSPLHF.

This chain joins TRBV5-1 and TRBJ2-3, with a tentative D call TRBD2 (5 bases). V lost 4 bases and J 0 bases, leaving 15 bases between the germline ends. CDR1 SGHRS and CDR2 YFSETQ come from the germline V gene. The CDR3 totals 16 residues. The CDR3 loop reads CASSRKAADSTDTQYF. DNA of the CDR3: TGCGCCAGCAGCCGTAAAGCGGCTGACAGCACAGATACGCAGTATTTT.

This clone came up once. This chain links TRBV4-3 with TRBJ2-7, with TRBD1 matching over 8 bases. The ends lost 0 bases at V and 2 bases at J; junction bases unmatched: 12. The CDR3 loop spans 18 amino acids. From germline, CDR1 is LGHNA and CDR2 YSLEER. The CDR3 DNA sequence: TGCGCCAGCAGCCAAGAATTACTTGCCGGGACAGGCACCTACGAGCAGTACTTC. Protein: CASSQELLAGTGTYEQYF.

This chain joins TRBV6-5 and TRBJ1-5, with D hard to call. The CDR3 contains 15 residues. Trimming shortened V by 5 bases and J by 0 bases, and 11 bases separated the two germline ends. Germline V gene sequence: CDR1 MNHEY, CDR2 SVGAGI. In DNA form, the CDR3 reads TGTGCCAGCAGTCCGGGGTCAAATAGCAATCAGCCCCAGCATTTT. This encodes CASSPGSNSNQPQHF.

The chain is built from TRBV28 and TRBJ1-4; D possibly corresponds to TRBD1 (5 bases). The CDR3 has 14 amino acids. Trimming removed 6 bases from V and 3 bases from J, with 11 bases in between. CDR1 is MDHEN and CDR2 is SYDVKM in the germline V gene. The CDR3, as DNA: TGTGCCAGCAGATCGGGGCAGTCTAATGAAAAACTGTTTTTT. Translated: CASRSGQSNEKLFF. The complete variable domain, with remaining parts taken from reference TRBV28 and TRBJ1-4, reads DVKVTQSSRYLVKRTGEKVFLECVQDMDHENMFWYRQDPGLGLRLIYFSYDVKMKEKGDIPEGYSVSREKKERFSLILESASTNQTSMYLCASRSGQSNEKLFFGSGTQLSVL.

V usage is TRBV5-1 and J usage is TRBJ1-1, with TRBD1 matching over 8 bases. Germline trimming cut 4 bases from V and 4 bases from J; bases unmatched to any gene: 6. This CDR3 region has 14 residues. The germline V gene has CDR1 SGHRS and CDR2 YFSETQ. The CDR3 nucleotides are TGCGCCAGCAGCGTGGACAGGGCGGGCACTGAAGCTTTCTTT. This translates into CASSVDRAGTEAFF. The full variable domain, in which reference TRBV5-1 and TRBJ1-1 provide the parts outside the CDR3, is KAGVTQTPRYLIKTRGQQVTLSCSPISGHRSVSWYQQTPGQGLQFLFEYFSETQRNKGNFPGRFSGRQFSNSRSEMNVSTLELGDSALYLCASSVDRAGTEAFFGQGTRLTVV.

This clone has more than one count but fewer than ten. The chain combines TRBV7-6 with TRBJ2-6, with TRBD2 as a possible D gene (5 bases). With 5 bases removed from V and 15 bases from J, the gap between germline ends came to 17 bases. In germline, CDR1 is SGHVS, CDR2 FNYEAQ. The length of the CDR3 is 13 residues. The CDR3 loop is CASSPGGSTTLTF. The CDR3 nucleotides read TGTGCCAGCAGCCCAGGCGGGTCCACAACCCTGACTTTC.

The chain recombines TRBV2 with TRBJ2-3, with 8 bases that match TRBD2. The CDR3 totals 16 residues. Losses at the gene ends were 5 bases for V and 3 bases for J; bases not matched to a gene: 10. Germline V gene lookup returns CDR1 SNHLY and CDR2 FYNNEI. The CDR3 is CASSRNSGRGTDTQYF. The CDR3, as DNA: TGTGCCAGCAGTCGTAACAGCGGGAGAGGGACAGATACGCAGTATTTT.

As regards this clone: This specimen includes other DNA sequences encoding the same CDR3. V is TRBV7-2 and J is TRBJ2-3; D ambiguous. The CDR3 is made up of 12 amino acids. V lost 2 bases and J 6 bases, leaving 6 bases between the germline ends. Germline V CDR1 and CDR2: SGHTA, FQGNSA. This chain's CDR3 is CASSLSRDTQYF. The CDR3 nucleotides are TGTGCCAGCAGCTTATCTCGCGATACGCAGTATTTT.